A selection of T cell receptor beta chains follows, all from one sample in a study of OX40 agonist ivuxolimab in advanced cancers. TCRdb keeps only in-frame clones here, not all; method: immunoSEQ multiplex PCR. This table holds tens of thousands of clones, 89% found once. The sample was CD4+ or CD8+ T cells sorted from blood, taken in a trial of the OX40 agonist ivuxolimab. The receptor set was obtained from an adult with an advanced solid tumor such as melanoma, head and neck, liver or kidney cancer. Each CDR3 is given without its conserved first and last residue. A D gene is named only where the DNA matches it firmly. A clone size is listed for some rows: how often the clone was seen (once, few, many), or a class if it is expanded.

CDR3aa | d_gene | abundance | v_gene
ASSSLRGSSSPLH | - | few | TRBV6-5
ASRTSGRAYEQY | TRBD2 | - | TRBV28
ASSSDRERETQY | TRBD1 | - | TRBV11-3
AISDSTALPLH | - | - | TRBV10-3
ASSFLQGRGYT | TRBD1 | - | TRBV7-2
ASSLGASTDTQY | - | - | TRBV10-2
ASSLFPSGRAASETQY | TRBD2 | - | TRBV7-8
ASSAGTSTTNEKLF | - | - | TRBV9
ASSPRGPEEQY | - | few | TRBV7-9
AISESMQGGVAIQY | - | - | TRBV10-3
ASSSGSRALNEKLF | - | once | TRBV28
ATSRDQDQPQH | - | - | TRBV15
ASSPGEGQY | - | - | TRBV6-5
ASKLPGQGKGYT | TRBD1 | - | TRBV28
ASSGSMMNTEAF | - | - | TRBV18
ASSLAGAQETQY | TRBD2 | - | TRBV4-3
ASGGARQETQY | - | - | TRBV23-1
ASSTSRTGSYEQY | TRBD1 | - | TRBV28
ASSHTTGAEAF | TRBD1 | - | TRBV11-2
ASSIVVGRGTGEQY | - | - | TRBV19
ASSPLVGGPSGDTQY | - | - | TRBV11-1
ASSGGRYEQY | - | - | TRBV2
ASLGGTYYNEQF | - | - | TRBV21-1
ASSLNGDTQY | - | - | TRBV7-9
ASTKDRVEETQY | TRBD1 | - | TRBV6-1
ASSLWASGGRNEQF | TRBD2 | - | TRBV7-6
ASSATGTNSPLH | - | once | TRBV9
ASSLGGSEAGYT | - | few | TRBV28
ASSRNPLGDTQY | - | - | TRBV28
ASSQGTVNQPQH | - | - | TRBV4-3
ASSFRGVGTEAF | - | - | TRBV19
ASGANRDLGSPLH | - | - | TRBV2
ASSTGQGWSNQPQH | TRBD1 | - | TRBV5-6
ASSMTGENSPLH | TRBD1 | - | TRBV28
ASSLAGGDVLT | - | - | TRBV7-9
ASSLVGRGNRRDGYT | - | - | TRBV7-2
ASSIASGQGSSKETQY | TRBD1 | - | TRBV19
ASYFRRSTERYGYT | - | - | TRBV6-6
ASQVQRSGGPQH | - | - | TRBV19
ASSLGRTQY | - | - | TRBV7-9
AISESQGGYEQY | - | - | TRBV10-3
ASSSQGEGDEQY | - | - | TRBV28
ASSLEVSIYGYT | - | - | TRBV5-1
ASSSPRVAGGGDTQY | TRBD2 | - | TRBV19
ASSDSGGRQPQH | - | - | TRBV2
ASSVGRETQY | - | - | TRBV5-4
ASSFDRAPYNEQF | TRBD1 | - | TRBV7-3
ASSHYNEQF | - | - | TRBV27